This T cell receptor (beta chain) was retrieved from a study of blood T cell repertoires in COVID-19. As for the study in general: From the United States, Italy and Spain came samples of acute and convalescent COVID-19.

This clone was seen just once. Source study methods: Reference gene primer amplification in the assay estimated nucleated cell counts. Here immunoSEQ multiplex PCR was the method, and the copy in TCRdb shows in-frame clones only, minus some. That table gives V, J and clone size, and the DNA gave D and trimming. This table holds tens of thousands of clones, 70% to 90% found once. The germline V gene encodes CDR1 LGHDT and CDR2 YNNKEL (reference sequence). CDR3 length: 14 residues. Trimming took off 0 bases at V and 8 bases at J, with 13 bases between the two ends. Seattle participants joined during active infection and were tracked over time.

The source material was peripheral blood. The chain uses TRBV3-1 (or the pseudogene TRBV3-2) and TRBJ1-2; no reliable D call. This receptor was obtained from a man aged 35-49 years with COVID-19, enrolled during active disease. The CDR3 is CASSQEGSRGGYTF. The CDR3 bases are TGTGCCAGCAGCCAAGAAGGATCTCGAGGAGGCTACACCTTC.